This TCR beta chain was recovered during a study of Ad26.COV2.S vaccination and SARS-CoV-2 variants. The table came from immunoSEQ multiplex PCR; TCRdb's copy has only in-frame clones and leaves some out. The sample holds 330,000 or so clones, 75% to 90% seen once. This CDR3 contains 16 residues. The germline V gene has CDR1 MDHEN and CDR2 SYDVKM. Trimming took 6 bases from V and 2 from J, leaving 19 bases between them. Treatment specified: approximately 18 received Ad26.COV2.S at low or high dose, single or two shots; 5 received placebo; per-sample allocation not given. The samples date from day 63 after the first vaccine or placebo injection.

The source of this sequence is a person aged 18-65 years who received the Ad26.COV2.S COVID-19 vaccine or a placebo. The chain carries TRBV28 and TRBJ1-2; unclear D gene. Sequenced here: peripheral blood, sampled in a trial of Ad26.COV2.S vaccine versus placebo. CDR3 protein: CASSLYVLTANYGYTF. In DNA, the CDR3 is TGTGCCAGCAGCCTTTACGTTCTTACCGCAAACTATGGCTACACCTTC.